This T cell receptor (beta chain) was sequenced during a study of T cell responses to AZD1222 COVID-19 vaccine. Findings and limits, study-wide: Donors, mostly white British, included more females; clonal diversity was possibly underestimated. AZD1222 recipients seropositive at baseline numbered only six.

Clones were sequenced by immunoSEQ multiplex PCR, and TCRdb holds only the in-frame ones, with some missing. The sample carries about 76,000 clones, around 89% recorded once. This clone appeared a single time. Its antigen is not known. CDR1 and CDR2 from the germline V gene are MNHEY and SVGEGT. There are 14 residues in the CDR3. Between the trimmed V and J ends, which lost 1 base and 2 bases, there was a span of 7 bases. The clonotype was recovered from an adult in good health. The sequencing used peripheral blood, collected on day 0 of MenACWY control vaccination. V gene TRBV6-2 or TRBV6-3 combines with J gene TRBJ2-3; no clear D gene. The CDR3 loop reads CASSYWIFTDTQYF. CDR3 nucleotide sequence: TGTGCCAGCAGTTACTGGATTTTCACAGATACGCAGTATTTT.